The 16 T cell receptor beta chains presented below share a single source sample, sequenced in a study of T cell responses to AZD1222 COVID-19 vaccine. Only in-frame clones appear in the TCRdb table, and some are missing; sequencing was by immunoSEQ multiplex PCR. This listing includes 150,000 or so clones. Sequencing was performed on peripheral blood. These receptors originate from an adult in good health.

The chain has TRBV11-2 and TRBJ1-3; no firm D call. The CDR3 sequence is 15 residues long. Germline values: CDR1 SGHAT, CDR2 FQNNGV. V lost 5 bases to trimming and J lost 4 bases, with 15 bases between them. The CDR3 DNA reads TGTGCCAGCAGCCCGGAGGCTCTGGGAGGAAACACCATATATTTT. Amino acids: CASSPEALGGNTIYF.

The chain couples TRBV6-5 to TRBJ1-2; 7 bases agree with TRBD1. The CDR3 has 15 residues. Germline loops: CDR1 MNHEY, CDR2 SVGAGI. V gave up 7 bases and J gave up 0 bases; unmatched junction bases: 8. This chain's CDR3 is CASTNDRASNYGYTF. The CDR3 bases are TGTGCCAGCACCAACGACAGGGCCTCTAACTATGGCTACACCTTC.

This chain uses TRBV28 with TRBJ2-3; TRBD2 matches 8 bases. The CDR3 totals 15 residues. Germline V gives CDR1 MDHEN, CDR2 SYDVKM. The V gene end was trimmed by 6 bases and the J gene end by 7 bases; junction bases not matched to a gene: 12. The CDR3 loop reads CASSSRGSGANTQYF. The CDR3 DNA is TGTGCCAGCAGCTCCCGTGGTAGCGGGGCAAATACGCAGTATTTT.

This sequence joins TRBV5-1 and TRBJ2-1, with D possibly TRBD2 on 6 matching bases. The V gene lost 0 bases and the J gene lost 0 bases, with 10 bases spanning the gap. This CDR3 has 16 amino acids. In germline, CDR1 is SGHRS, CDR2 YFSETQ. CDR3 protein: CASSLGRGSSYNEQFF. The DNA for the CDR3 is TGCGCCAGCAGCTTGGGGCGGGGCAGCTCCTACAATGAGCAGTTCTTC. Based on the CDR3 plus reference TRBV5-1 and TRBJ2-1, the full variable domain is KAGVTQTPRYLIKTRGQQVTLSCSPISGHRSVSWYQQTPGQGLQFLFEYFSETQRNKGNFPGRFSGRQFSNSRSEMNVSTLELGDSALYLCASSLGRGSSYNEQFFGPGTRLTVL.

The chain is built from TRBV7-9 and TRBJ1-6; TRBD1 matches 7 bases. Trimming removed 5 bases from V and 9 bases from J; junction bases left unmatched: 10. CDR1 and CDR2 (germline): SEHNR, FQNEAQ (reference sequence). This CDR3 is 15 amino acids long. The CDR3 DNA reads as TGTGCCAGCAGCCCCCCGACAGGGTTGGGTTCACCCCTCCACTTT. Protein: CASSPPTGLGSPLHF.

The chain recombines TRBV7-2 with TRBJ1-3; perhaps TRBD1 as D (5 bases). This CDR3 contains 14 residues. The V end was cut by 1 base, the J end by 2 bases, with 6 bases between. Germline CDR1 reads SGHTA; CDR2 reads FQGNSA. Written as DNA, the CDR3 is TGTGCCAGCAGCTTAGGACAGACTGGAAACACCATATATTTT. Translation gives CASSLGQTGNTIYF.

This chain uses TRBV6-5 with TRBJ2-5; no clear D gene. Germline V lookup: CDR1 MNHEY, CDR2 SVGAGI. V gave up 5 bases and J gave up 4 bases, with 5 bases separating them. CDR3 length: 11 residues. The CDR3 DNA follows: TGTGCCAGCAGTCCCGGAGAGACCCAGTACTTC. Translated, it gives CASSPGETQYF.

The gene calls are TRBV7-3 and TRBJ2-2, with no clear D. Looked up from germline, CDR1 is SGHTA and CDR2 is FQGTGA. The CDR3 extends over 14 amino acids. V lost 2 bases and J 5 bases, leaving 9 bases between the germline ends. The CDR3 region is CASSLGPPTGELFF. In DNA, the CDR3 is TGTGCCAGCAGCTTAGGGCCGCCTACCGGGGAGCTGTTTTTT. The full variable domain, with the rest looked up from reference TRBV7-3 and TRBJ2-2, is GAGVSQTPSNKVTEKGKYVELRCDPISGHTALYWYRQSLGQGPEFLIYFQGTGAADDSGLPNDRFFAVRPEGSVSTLKIQRTERGDSAVYLCASSLGPPTGELFFGEGSRLTVL.

The chain recombines TRBV6-1 with TRBJ1-2; D gene ambiguous. The V and J ends lost 2 bases and 2 bases respectively, with 9 bases between them. Per germline, CDR1 MNHNS and CDR2 SASEGT. The CDR3 is 14 amino acids. The CDR3 loop is CASSEIHGNYGYTF. CDR3 sequence (DNA): TGTGCCAGCAGTGAAATACACGGAAACTATGGCTACACCTTC.

The chain carries TRBV30 and TRBJ1-3; D ambiguous. The CDR3 spans 14 residues. The V end was cut by 3 bases, the J end by 6 bases, with 15 bases between. Germline V gene data show CDR1 as GTSNPN and CDR2 as SVGIG (reference sequence). The DNA of the CDR3 is TGTGCCTGGAGCTCCGATAGATGGGAAAACACCATATATTTT. Its translation: CAWSSDRWENTIYF.

The V gene is TRBV9, the J gene TRBJ1-4, with no clear D. The CDR3 is 13 amino acids. Germline lookup yields CDR1 SGDLS and CDR2 YYNGEE. V lost 2 bases and J 7 bases, leaving 9 bases between the germline ends. CDR3 amino acids: CASSVRGGEKLFF. DNA for the CDR3: TGTGCCAGCAGCGTCCGGGGAGGTGAAAAACTGTTTTTT.

CDR3 DNA: TGCGCCAGCAGCCCCCGACAGGATAGGAACTATGGCTACACCTTC. This codes for CASSPRQDRNYGYTF. V usage is TRBV4-1 and J usage is TRBJ1-2; a weak D match, TRBD1 (6 bases). Per the germline V gene, CDR1 is MGHRA and CDR2 is YSYEKL. Trimming stripped 4 bases from V and 2 bases from J, with 14 bases between. The CDR3 loop spans 15 amino acids.

V usage is TRBV29-1 and J usage is TRBJ1-2; 9 bases match TRBD1. The CDR3 is 16 residues long. J lost 5 bases, V lost 3 bases, and 13 bases had no gene match. Per the germline V gene, CDR1 is SQVTM and CDR2 is ANQGSEA. In DNA, the CDR3 is TGCAGCGTTGATTCAGGTTTCGGGACAGGGAATTATGGCTACACCTTC. This codes for CSVDSGFGTGNYGYTF.

The V gene is TRBV28, the J gene TRBJ2-5; perhaps TRBD1 as D (7 bases). The V gene's germline CDR1 is MDHEN and CDR2 SYDVKM. The germline V and J ends were trimmed by 6 bases and 5 bases, with 13 bases remaining between them. This CDR3 spans 13 amino acids. CDR3 residues: CASSQGGRETQYF. The DNA of the CDR3 is TGTGCCAGCAGCCAGGGGGGCCGGGAGACCCAGTACTTC.

The V call is TRBV7-9, the J call TRBJ1-6; D gene uncertain. Trimming left V 6 bases short and J 6 bases short, with 3 bases between. The germline CDR1 and CDR2 sequences are SEHNR and FQNEAQ (reference sequence). The CDR3 spans 11 residues. CDR3: CASRRNSPLHF. In nucleotides, the CDR3 is TGTGCCAGCAGGCGTAATTCACCCCTCCACTTT.

The chain uses TRBV12-5 and TRBJ1-6; 9 positions match TRBD1. The CDR3 spans 18 residues. The J segment lost 2 bases and the V segment lost 0 bases, leaving 5 bases of the junction unmatched. The germline CDR1 and CDR2 sequences are LGHNT and FRNRAP. The CDR3 nucleotides read TGTGCTAGTGGTTTGGTAACAGGGGGCGACCCCTATAATTCACCCCTCCACTTT. It is translated as CASGLVTGGDPYNSPLHF.